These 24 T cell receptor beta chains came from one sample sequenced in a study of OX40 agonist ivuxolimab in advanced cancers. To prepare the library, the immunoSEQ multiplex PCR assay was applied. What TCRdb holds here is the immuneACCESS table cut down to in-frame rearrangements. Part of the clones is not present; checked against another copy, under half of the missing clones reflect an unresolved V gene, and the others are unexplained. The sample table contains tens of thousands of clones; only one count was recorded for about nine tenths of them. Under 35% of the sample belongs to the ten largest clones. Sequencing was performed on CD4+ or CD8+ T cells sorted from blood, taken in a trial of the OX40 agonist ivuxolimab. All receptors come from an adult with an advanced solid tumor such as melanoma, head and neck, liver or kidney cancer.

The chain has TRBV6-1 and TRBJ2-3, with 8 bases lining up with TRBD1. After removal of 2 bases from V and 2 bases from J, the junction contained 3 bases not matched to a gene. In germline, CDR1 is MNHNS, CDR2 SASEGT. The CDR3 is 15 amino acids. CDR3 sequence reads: CASSEPGQATDTQYF. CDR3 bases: TGTGCCAGCAGTGAACCGGGACAGGCCACAGATACGCAGTATTTT.

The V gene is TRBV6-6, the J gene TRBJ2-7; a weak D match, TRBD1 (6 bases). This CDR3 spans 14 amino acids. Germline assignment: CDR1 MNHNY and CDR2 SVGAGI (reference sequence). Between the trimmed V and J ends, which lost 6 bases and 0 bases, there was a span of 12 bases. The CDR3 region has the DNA TGTGCCAGCAGCCCTCGGGACACCTCCTACGAGCAGTACTTC. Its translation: CASSPRDTSYEQYF.

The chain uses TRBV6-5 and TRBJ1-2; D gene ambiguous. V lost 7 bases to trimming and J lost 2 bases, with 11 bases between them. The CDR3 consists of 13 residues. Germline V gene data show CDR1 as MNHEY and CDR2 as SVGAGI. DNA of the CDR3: TGTGCCAGCACCGAACGCCGGAACTATGGCTACACCTTC. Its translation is CASTERRNYGYTF.

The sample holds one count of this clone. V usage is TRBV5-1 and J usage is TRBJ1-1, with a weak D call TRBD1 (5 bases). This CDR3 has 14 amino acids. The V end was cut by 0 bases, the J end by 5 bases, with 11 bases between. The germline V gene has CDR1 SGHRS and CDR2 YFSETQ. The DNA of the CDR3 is TGCGCCAGCAGCTTGGTTGGGGGAGTTACTGAAGCTTTCTTT. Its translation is CASSLVGGVTEAFF. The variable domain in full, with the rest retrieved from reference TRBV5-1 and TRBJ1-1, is KAGVTQTPRYLIKTRGQQVTLSCSPISGHRSVSWYQQTPGQGLQFLFEYFSETQRNKGNFPGRFSGRQFSNSRSEMNVSTLELGDSALYLCASSLVGGVTEAFFGQGTRLTVV.

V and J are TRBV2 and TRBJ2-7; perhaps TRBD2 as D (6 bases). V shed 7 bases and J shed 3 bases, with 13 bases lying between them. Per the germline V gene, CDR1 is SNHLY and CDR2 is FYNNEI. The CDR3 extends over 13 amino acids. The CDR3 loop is CASTSRDDYEQYF. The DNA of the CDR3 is TGTGCCAGCACTTCGCGGGACGACTACGAGCAGTACTTC.

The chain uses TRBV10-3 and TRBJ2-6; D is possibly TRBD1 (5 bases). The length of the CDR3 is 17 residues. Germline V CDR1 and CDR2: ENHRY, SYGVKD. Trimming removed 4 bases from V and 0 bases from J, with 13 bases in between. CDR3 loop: CAISAGSGFSGANVLTF. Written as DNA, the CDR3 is TGTGCCATCAGTGCAGGGTCAGGCTTCTCTGGGGCCAACGTCCTGACTTTC.

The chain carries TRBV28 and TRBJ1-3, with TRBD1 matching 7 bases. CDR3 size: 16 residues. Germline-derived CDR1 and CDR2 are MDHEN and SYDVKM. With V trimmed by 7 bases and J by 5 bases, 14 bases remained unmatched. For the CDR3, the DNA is TGTGCCAGCACCGACGGGAAACAGGGGTATAGAAACACCATATATTTT. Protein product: CASTDGKQGYRNTIYF.

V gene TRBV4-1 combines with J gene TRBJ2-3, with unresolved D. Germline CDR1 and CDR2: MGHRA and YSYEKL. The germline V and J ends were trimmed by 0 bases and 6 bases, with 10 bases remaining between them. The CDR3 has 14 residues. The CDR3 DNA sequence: TGCGCCAGCAGCCAAGAGGCCTCTGGGGATACGCAGTATTTT. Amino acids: CASSQEASGDTQYF.

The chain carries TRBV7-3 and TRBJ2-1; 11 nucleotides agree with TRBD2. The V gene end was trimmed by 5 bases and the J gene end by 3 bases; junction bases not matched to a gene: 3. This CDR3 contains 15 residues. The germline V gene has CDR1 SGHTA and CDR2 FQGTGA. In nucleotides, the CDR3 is TGTGCCAGCAGCCTTCTAGCGGGAGGCTACAATGAGCAGTTCTTC. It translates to CASSLLAGGYNEQFF.

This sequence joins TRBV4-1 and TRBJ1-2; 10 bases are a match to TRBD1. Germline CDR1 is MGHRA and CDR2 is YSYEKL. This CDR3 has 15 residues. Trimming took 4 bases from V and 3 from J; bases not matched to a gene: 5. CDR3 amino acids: CASSPRQGADYGYTF. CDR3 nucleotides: TGCGCCAGCAGCCCCCGACAGGGGGCGGACTATGGCTACACCTTC.

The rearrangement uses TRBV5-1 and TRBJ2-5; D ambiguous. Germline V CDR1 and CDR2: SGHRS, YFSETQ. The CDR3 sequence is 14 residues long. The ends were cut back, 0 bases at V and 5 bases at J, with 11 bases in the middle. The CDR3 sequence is CASSLGGLLETQYF. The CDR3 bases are TGCGCCAGCAGCTTGGGGGGTCTATTGGAGACCCAGTACTTC.

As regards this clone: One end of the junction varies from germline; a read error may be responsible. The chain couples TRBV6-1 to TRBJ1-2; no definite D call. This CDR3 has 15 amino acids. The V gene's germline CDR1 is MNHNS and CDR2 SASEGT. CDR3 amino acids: CASSSPTSMRKTYGF. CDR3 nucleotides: TGTGCCAGCAGTAGCCCGACCTCTATGCGAAAGACCTATGGCTTC.

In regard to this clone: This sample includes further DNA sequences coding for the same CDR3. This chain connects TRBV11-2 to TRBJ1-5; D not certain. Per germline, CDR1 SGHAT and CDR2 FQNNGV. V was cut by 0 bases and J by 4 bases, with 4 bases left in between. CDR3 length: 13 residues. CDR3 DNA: TGTGCCAGCAGCTTAGACAGAAATCAGCCCCAGCATTTT. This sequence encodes CASSLDRNQPQHF.

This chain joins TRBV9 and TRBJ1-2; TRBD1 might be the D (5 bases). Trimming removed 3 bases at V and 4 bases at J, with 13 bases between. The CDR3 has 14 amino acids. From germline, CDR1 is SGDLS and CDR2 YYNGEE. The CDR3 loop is CASSEGSGGYGYTF. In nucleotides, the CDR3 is TGTGCCAGCAGCGAGGGGAGTGGGGGCTATGGCTACACCTTC.

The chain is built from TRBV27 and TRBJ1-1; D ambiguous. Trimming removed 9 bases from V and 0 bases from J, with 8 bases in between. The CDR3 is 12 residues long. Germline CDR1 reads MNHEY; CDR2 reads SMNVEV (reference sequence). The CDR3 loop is CASGVLNTEAFF. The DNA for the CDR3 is TGTGCCAGTGGGGTCCTGAACACTGAAGCTTTCTTT.

The CDR3 here is CAWSRQGGQETQYF. For the CDR3, the DNA is TGTGCCTGGAGTCGACAGGGGGGACAAGAGACCCAGTACTTC. This chain links TRBV30 with TRBJ2-5; 9 positions agree with TRBD1. The CDR3 is 14 residues long. The V gene's germline CDR1 is GTSNPN and CDR2 SVGIG (reference sequence). V was clipped by 2 bases and J by 2 bases; unmatched bases: 3.

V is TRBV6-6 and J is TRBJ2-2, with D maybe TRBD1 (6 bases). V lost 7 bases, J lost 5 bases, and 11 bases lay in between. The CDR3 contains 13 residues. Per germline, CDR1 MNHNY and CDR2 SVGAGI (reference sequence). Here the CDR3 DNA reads TGTGCCAGCATAACAGGGTGGACCGGGGAGCTGTTTTTT. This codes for CASITGWTGELFF.

The CDR3 coding sequence is TGTGCCAGCTCACCTGGGATTGAGCAGAGCTATGGCTACACCTTC. Translating it yields CASSPGIEQSYGYTF. The chain joins TRBV18 to TRBJ1-2; D unclear. V lost 3 bases and J lost 4, with 15 bases in between. CDR3 size: 15 residues. Germline CDR1 and CDR2: KGHSH and LQKENI.

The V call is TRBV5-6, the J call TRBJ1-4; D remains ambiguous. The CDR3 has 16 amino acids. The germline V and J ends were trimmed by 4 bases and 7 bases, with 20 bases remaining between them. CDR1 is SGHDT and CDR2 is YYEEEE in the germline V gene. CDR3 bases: TGTGCCAGCAGCCATTGGGGTAGAACCAGTTCTGAAAAACTGTTTTTT. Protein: CASSHWGRTSSEKLFF.

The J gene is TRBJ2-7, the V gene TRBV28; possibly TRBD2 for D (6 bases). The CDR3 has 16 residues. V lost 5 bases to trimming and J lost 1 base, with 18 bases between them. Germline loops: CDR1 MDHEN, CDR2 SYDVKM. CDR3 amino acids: CASSILSGLTSYEQYF. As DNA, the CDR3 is TGTGCCAGCAGTATACTCTCGGGACTCACATCCTACGAGCAGTACTTC.

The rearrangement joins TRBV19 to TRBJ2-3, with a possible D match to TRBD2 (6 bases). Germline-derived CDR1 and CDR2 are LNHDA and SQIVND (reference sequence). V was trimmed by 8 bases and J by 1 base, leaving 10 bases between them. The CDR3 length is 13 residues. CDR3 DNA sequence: TGTGCCAGTCGGCCTAGCGGCACAGATACGCAGTATTTT. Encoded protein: CASRPSGTDTQYF.

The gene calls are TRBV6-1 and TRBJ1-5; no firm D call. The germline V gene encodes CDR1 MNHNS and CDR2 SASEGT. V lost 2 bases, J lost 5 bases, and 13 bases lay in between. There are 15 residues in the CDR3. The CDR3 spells CASSEYIQRDQPQHF. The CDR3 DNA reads TGTGCCAGCAGTGAATATATCCAGCGTGATCAGCCCCAGCATTTT.

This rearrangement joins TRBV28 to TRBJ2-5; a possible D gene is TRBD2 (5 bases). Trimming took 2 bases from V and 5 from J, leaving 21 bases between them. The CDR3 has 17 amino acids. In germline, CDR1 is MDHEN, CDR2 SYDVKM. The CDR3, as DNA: TGTGCCAGCAGTTTACTAACCCTGGCGAGGGCTCGGGAGACCCAGTACTTC. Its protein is CASSLLTLARARETQYF. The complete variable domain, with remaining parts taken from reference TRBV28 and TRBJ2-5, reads DVKVTQSSRYLVKRTGEKVFLECVQDMDHENMFWYRQDPGLGLRLIYFSYDVKMKEKGDIPEGYSVSREKKERFSLILESASTNQTSMYLCASSLLTLARARETQYFGPGTRLLVL.

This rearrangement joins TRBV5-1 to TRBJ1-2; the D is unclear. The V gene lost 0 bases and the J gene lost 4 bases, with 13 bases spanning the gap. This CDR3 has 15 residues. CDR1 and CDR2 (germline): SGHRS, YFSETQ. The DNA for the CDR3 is TGCGCCAGCAGCTTGGCGGGTTCAGATAGCTATGGCTACACCTTC. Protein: CASSLAGSDSYGYTF.